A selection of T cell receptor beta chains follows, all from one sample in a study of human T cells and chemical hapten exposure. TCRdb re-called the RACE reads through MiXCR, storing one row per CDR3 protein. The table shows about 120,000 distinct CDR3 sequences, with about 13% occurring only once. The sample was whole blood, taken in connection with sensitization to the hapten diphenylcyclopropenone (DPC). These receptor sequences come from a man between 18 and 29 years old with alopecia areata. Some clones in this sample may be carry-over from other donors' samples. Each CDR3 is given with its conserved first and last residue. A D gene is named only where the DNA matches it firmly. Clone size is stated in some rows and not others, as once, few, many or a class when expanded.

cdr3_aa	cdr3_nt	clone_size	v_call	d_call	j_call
CASSQDPSATNTEAFF	TGTGCCAGCAGCCAAGATCCGTCAGCGACGAACACTGAAGCTTTCTTT	few	TRBV4-2	.	TRBJ1-1
CASSFTGLGETQYF	TGTGCCAGCAGCTTCACGGGACTCGGAGAGACCCAGTACTTC	many	TRBV7-3	.	TRBJ2-5
CASSPGTVRNTEAFF	TGTGCCAGCAGTCCCGGGACAGTAAGGAACACTGAAGCTTTCTTT	.	TRBV6-5	TRBD1	TRBJ1-1
CASSVEGEGGPREAFF	TGTGCCAGCAGCGTAGAAGGGGAAGGGGGCCCCAGAGAAGCTTTCTTT	few	TRBV9	TRBD1	TRBJ1-1
CSARDLSFSTDTQYF	TGCAGTGCTAGAGATCTATCGTTTAGCACAGATACGCAGTATTTT	.	TRBV20-1	.	TRBJ2-3
CASSLRRSDNSPLHF	TGTGCCAGCAGCTTGCGACGCTCTGATAATTCACCCCTCCACTTT	few	TRBV11-1	.	TRBJ1-6
CSADGDRVINSPLHF	TGCAGTGCCGACGGGGACAGGGTGATTAATTCACCCCTCCACTTT	few	TRBV20-1	TRBD1	TRBJ1-6
CASSSSDRRSNQPQHF	TGTGCCAGCAGCTCGTCCGACAGGCGTAGCAATCAGCCCCAGCATTTT	many	TRBV7-8	.	TRBJ1-5
CASSLGSAATPPKLFF	TGTGCCAGCAGTTTAGGGTCAGCGGCCACACCTCCAAAACTGTTTTTT	many	TRBV12-3/TRBV12-4	.	TRBJ1-4
CAISDNRDFGYTF	TGTGCCATCAGTGATAACAGGGACTTTGGCTACACCTTC	.	TRBV10-3	.	TRBJ1-2
CSARVGGTNTEAFF	TGCAGTGCTAGAGTTGGTGGGACAAACACTGAAGCTTTCTTT	few	TRBV20-1	.	TRBJ1-1
CASSPKIEAFF	TGTGCCAGCAGTCCGAAGATAGAAGCTTTCTTT	.	TRBV28	.	TRBJ1-1
CASSPRQASNTGELFF	TGTGCCAGCAGCCCGCGACAGGCTTCGAACACCGGGGAGCTGTTTTTT	many	TRBV7-7	.	TRBJ2-2
CSALGWGGRNQPQHF	TGCAGTGCTCTCGGTTGGGGAGGTCGAAATCAGCCCCAGCATTTT	.	TRBV20-1	.	TRBJ1-5
CASSPGPRGETQYF	TGCGCCAGCAGCCCGGGACCTCGGGGAGAGACCCAGTACTTC	few	TRBV5-1	.	TRBJ2-5
CASSVSGQATNEQFF	TGTGCCAGCAGCGTATCGGGACAGGCAACGAATGAGCAGTTCTTC	.	TRBV9	TRBD1	TRBJ2-1
CASSQDWEGNVNQPQHF	TGCGCCAGCAGCCAAGATTGGGAAGGGAATGTCAATCAGCCCCAGCATTTT	many	TRBV4-3	.	TRBJ1-5
CASSLSVAAGNTIYF	TGTGCCAGCAGTTTATCGGTGGCAGCTGGAAACACCATATATTTT	.	TRBV27	.	TRBJ1-3
CASSSDTTNYGYTF	TGTGCCAGCAGCTCGGACACCACTAACTATGGCTACACCTTC	few	TRBV7-9	.	TRBJ1-2
CSCGTSGTNEQFF	TGCAGCTGCGGGACTAGCGGTACCAATGAGCAGTTCTTC	.	TRBV29-1	TRBD2	TRBJ2-1
CASSGRIERVSEPQHF	TGTGCCAGCAGTGGGAGGATAGAGAGGGTATCGGAGCCCCAGCATTTT	.	TRBV2	.	TRBJ1-5
CASSQGRTDTQYF	TGTGCCAGCAGCCAAGGCCGGACAGATACGCAGTATTTT	.	TRBV3-1	.	TRBJ2-3
CASSLGLVHTGELFF	TGTGCCAGCAGCTTGGGGTTGGTCCACACCGGGGAGCTGTTTTTT	.	TRBV5-6	.	TRBJ2-2
CASSLDGWTGYYGYTF	TGTGCCAGCAGCTTAGACGGTTGGACAGGGTATTATGGCTACACCTTC	.	TRBV7-9	TRBD1	TRBJ1-2
CASSFDVNTEAFF	TGTGCCAGCAGCTTCGACGTAAACACTGAAGCTTTCTTT	.	TRBV7-2	.	TRBJ1-1
CASSLKRGLSSYEQYF	TGTGCCAGCAGCTTAAAGCGGGGGTTAAGCTCCTACGAGCAGTACTTC	few	TRBV7-2	TRBD2	TRBJ2-7
CASSPRGPSYEQYF	TGTGCCAGCAGTCCCCGGGGGCCGTCCTACGAGCAGTACTTC	.	TRBV6-2/TRBV6-3	.	TRBJ2-7
CASSQDPGTGKGTQYF	TGCGCCAGCAGCCAAGATCCGGGGACAGGGAAGGGTACCCAGTACTTC	few	TRBV4-3	TRBD1	TRBJ2-5
CASSQDPSRGRTGELFF	TGTGCCAGCAGCCAAGATCCCTCGCGGGGGAGGACCGGGGAGCTGTTTTTT	many	TRBV4-2	TRBD2	TRBJ2-2
CASSLRVWDGNEKLFF	TGTGCCAGCAGCTTAAGGGTCTGGGACGGGAATGAAAAACTGTTTTTT	few	TRBV7-9	.	TRBJ1-4
CASSFNWEQFF	TGTGCCAGCAGCTTCAATTGGGAGCAGTTCTTC	.	TRBV7-9	.	TRBJ2-1
CASSQGDQETQYF	TGTGCCAGCAGCCAAGGGGACCAAGAGACCCAGTACTTC	.	TRBV3-1	.	TRBJ2-5
CASSYPEGEAFF	TGTGCCAGCAGTTACCCCGAGGGTGAAGCTTTCTTT	.	TRBV6-6	.	TRBJ1-1
CASSQPEGLNTEAFF	TGCGCCAGCAGTCAACCAGAGGGATTGAACACTGAAGCTTTCTTT	.	TRBV23-1	.	TRBJ1-1
CASSPGSQPQHF	TGTGCCAGCTCACCCGGGAGCCAGCCCCAGCATTTT	few	TRBV18	.	TRBJ1-5
CATSDYRDTGELFF	TGTGCCACCAGTGATTACAGGGACACCGGGGAGCTGTTTTTT	few	TRBV24-1	.	TRBJ2-2
CASSRTGAVETQYF	TGTGCCAGCAGTCGTACAGGGGCCGTAGAGACCCAGTACTTC	.	TRBV28	TRBD1	TRBJ2-5
CASSIRDSTYGYTF	TGTGCCAGCAGCATCCGGGACAGCACCTATGGCTACACCTTC	few	TRBV7-9	TRBD1	TRBJ1-2
CASSSGPIAGAGTDTQYF	TGTGCCAGCAGCTCGGGTCCGATAGCGGGGGCCGGCACAGATACGCAGTATTTT	few	TRBV5-4	TRBD2	TRBJ2-3
CASSSDYMNTEAFF	TGCGCCAGCAGCTCGGACTATATGAACACTGAAGCTTTCTTT	.	TRBV4-3	.	TRBJ1-1
CASTRDSRYTGELFF	TGTGCCAGCACCAGAGACAGTCGGTACACCGGGGAGCTGTTTTTT	.	TRBV27	.	TRBJ2-2
CAISGGPTYNEQFF	TGTGCCATCAGCGGGGGTCCCACCTACAATGAGCAGTTCTTC	.	TRBV10-3	.	TRBJ2-1
CASSYFAEGAYTEAFF	TGTGCCAGCAGTTACTTTGCGGAGGGGGCTTACACTGAAGCTTTCTTT	.	TRBV6-6	TRBD1	TRBJ1-1
CASSLSQGPLYGYTF	TGTGCCAGCAGCTTATCACAGGGGCCCCTCTATGGCTACACCTTC	.	TRBV7-9	TRBD1	TRBJ1-2